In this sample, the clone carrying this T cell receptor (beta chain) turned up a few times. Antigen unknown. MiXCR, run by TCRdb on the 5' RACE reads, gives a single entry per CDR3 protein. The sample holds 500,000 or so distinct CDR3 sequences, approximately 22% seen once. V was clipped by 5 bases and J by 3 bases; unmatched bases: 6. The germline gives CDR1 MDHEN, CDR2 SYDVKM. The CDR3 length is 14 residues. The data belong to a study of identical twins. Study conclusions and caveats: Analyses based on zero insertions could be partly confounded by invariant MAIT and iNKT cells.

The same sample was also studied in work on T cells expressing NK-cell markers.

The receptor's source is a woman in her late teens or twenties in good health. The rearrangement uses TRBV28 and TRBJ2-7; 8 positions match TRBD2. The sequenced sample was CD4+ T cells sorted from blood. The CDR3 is CASSLSGEYYEQYF. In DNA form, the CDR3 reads TGTGCCAGCAGTCTTAGCGGGGAGTACTACGAGCAGTACTTC.